This T cell receptor beta chain was sequenced in a study of blood T cell repertoires in COVID-19. The overall study: Material from acute and convalescent COVID-19 was sourced from the United States, Italy and Spain.

The CDR3 sequence is 14 residues long. In germline, CDR1 is MNHEY, CDR2 SMNVEV (reference sequence). The ends lost 6 bases at V and 6 bases at J; junction bases unmatched: 6. Original data processing: For nucleated cells, counts were estimated from reference gene primer amplification. TCRdb keeps only in-frame clones here, not all; method: immunoSEQ multiplex PCR. V and J calls and clone size are given by that table; D and trimming were obtained from the DNA. Of over 110,000 clones listed, about 80% are singletons. The source of this sequence is a man in his 70s who had recovered from COVID-19. The chain joins TRBV27 to TRBJ1-5, with 9 positions matching TRBD1. The sample comprised peripheral blood. This CDR3 is CASRGTGWFQPQHF. The DNA for the CDR3 is TGTGCCAGCAGGGGGACAGGGTGGTTTCAGCCCCAGCATTTT.